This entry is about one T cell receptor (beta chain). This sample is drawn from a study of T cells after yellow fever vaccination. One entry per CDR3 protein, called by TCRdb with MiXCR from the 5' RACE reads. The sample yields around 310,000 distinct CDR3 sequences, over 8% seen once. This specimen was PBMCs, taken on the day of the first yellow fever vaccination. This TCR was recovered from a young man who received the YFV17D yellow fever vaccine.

CDR3 bases: TGTGCCAGCAGCTTATACGGCGGTAGCACAGATACGCAGTATTTT. Translated, it gives CASSLYGGSTDTQYF. This chain links TRBV7-3 with TRBJ2-3; D is ambiguous. In germline, CDR1 is SGHTA, CDR2 FQGTGA. This CDR3 is built from 15 residues. V was clipped by 2 bases and J by 0 bases, with 9 bases between them.